This entry features one TCR beta chain sequence. This entry comes from a study of control samples from healthy donors and cancer patients. The protocol was immunoSEQ multiplex PCR, while the TCRdb copy is restricted to in-frame clones and leaves out a portion. The sample carries some 120,000 clones, approximately 88% recorded once. Trimming removed 7 bases from V and 5 bases from J; junction bases left unmatched: 5. CDR3 length: 14 amino acids. The germline CDR1 and CDR2 sequences are MDHEN and SYDVKM. The clonotype comes from a man aged 50-59 years in good health. The sequencing input was blood. This chain links TRBV28 with TRBJ2-4, with TRBD1 matching over 10 bases. CDR3 sequence (DNA): TGTGCCAGCACCTCCGGGACAGGGGAAAACATTCAGTACTTC. This gives the protein CASTSGTGENIQYF.